Sequencing of this TCR beta chain was carried out in a study of regulatory dendritic cells for organ transplantation. Study observations and caveats: Naive CD4+ and CD8+ repertoires were highly diverse; memory CD8+ was most oligoclonal.

This table comes from immunoSEQ multiplex PCR, and its TCRdb copy is limited to in-frame clones, with some not included. The sample yields more than 9,000 clones, roughly two thirds seen once. On this clone: Its specificity is unknown.

Sorted T cells were CFSE-labeled and cultured roughly five days with allogeneic regulatory or mature dendritic cells at 1:10. FACS sorted CD4+ or CD8+ T cells into CD45RA+ naive and CD45RO+ memory. The CDR3 length is 15 residues. V was cut by 6 bases and J by 7 bases, with 18 bases left in between. Looked up from germline, CDR1 is KGHSH and CDR2 is LQKENI. The chain carries TRBV18 and TRBJ1-4, with D hard to call. The sample comprised naive CD4+ T cells from blood cultured with dendritic cells. Subset given: CD45RA+ naive T cells. The TCR originated in a human donor in good health. The CDR3 here is CASSSVGIRSEKLFF. CDR3 sequence (DNA): TGTGCCAGCTCTAGTGTCGGGATACGAAGTGAAAAACTGTTTTTT.